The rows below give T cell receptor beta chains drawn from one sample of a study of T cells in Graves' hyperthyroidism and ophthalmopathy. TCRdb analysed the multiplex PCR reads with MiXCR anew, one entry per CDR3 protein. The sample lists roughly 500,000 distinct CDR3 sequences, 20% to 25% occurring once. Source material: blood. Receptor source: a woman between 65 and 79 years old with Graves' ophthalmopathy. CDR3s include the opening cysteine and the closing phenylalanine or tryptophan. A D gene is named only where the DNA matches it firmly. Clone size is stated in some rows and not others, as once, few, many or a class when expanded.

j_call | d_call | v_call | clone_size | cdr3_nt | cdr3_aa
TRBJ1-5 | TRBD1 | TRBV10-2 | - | TGCGCCAGCAGTGGCGACAGGGGGGGAATCTTTAGCAATCAGCCCCAGCATTTT | CASSGDRGGIFSNQPQHF
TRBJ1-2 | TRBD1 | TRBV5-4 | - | TGTGCCAGCAGCCACTCGACAGGGGGCTTTGGCTACACCTTC | CASSHSTGGFGYTF
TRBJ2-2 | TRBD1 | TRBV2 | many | TGTGCCATCCCCAGCTACTTGGACAGGGGAGCCACCGGGGAGCTGTTTTTT | CAIPSYLDRGATGELFF
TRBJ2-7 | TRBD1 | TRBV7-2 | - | TGTGCCTGGGGACAGGGGTCCGAGCAGTACTTC | CAWGQGSEQYF
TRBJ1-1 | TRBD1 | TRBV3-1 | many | TGTGCCAGCAGTTCCCTTCCGGGACAGATAACCAACACTGAAGCTTTCTTT | CASSSLPGQITNTEAFF
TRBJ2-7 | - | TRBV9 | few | TGTGCCAGCAGCGTAGGCCATAGACTAGAGTACGAGCAGTACTTC | CASSVGHRLEYEQYF
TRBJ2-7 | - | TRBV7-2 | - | TGTGCCAGCAGCTCGCCAGACATTGAGCAGTACTTC | CASSSPDIEQYF
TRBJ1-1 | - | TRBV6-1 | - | TGTGCCAGCACCTCGCTAAGGGCAACAAAGACTGAAGCTTTCTTT | CASTSLRATKTEAFF
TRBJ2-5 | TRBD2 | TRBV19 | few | TGTGCCACCAGCCGGGAGGGACATTCCTTCCAAGAGACCCAGTACTTC | CATSREGHSFQETQYF
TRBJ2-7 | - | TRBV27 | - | TGTGCCAGCAGTCGGCATGGGGGTGAGCCCTACGAGCAGTACTTC | CASSRHGGEPYEQYF
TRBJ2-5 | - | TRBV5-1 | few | TGCGCCAGCAGGGTAGGGTCTGCGCAGTGGGAGACCCAGTACTTC | CASRVGSAQWETQYF
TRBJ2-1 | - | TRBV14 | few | TGTGCCAGCAGCCAAGTCGGGAGTTTTGAGCAGTTCTTC | CASSQVGSFEQFF
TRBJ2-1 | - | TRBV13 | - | TGTGCCAGCAGCTTTAACAGTAACAATGAGCAGTTCTTC | CASSFNSNNEQFF
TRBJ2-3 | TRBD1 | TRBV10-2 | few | TGCGCCAGCAGTGACGACCGGGACAGTCGCCCCGATACGCAGTATTTT | CASSDDRDSRPDTQYF
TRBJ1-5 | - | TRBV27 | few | TGTGCCAGCAGTTATACGGGGGGCCATAGCAATCAGCCCCAGCATTTT | CASSYTGGHSNQPQHF
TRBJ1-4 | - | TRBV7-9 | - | TGTGCCAGCAGCTTAAGCGGGGGCGCTGAAAAACTGTTTTTT | CASSLSGGAEKLFF
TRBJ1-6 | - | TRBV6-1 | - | TGTGCCAGCAGTGAAGAGGGGAGTAGGCCCCTCCACTTT | CASSEEGSRPLHF
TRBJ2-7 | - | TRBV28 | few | TGTGCCAGCAGTCAGCCAAGGAGCTTCTACGAGCAGTACTTC | CASSQPRSFYEQYF
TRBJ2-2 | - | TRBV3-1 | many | TGTGCCAGCAGCCAAGTATTGCTAGCTGGTGGCGGGGAGCTGTTTTTT | CASSQVLLAGGGELFF
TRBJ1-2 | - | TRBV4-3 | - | TGCGCCAGCAGCCTATCCAGACGGGGCGACGGGATAGGCTACACCTTC | CASSLSRRGDGIGYTF
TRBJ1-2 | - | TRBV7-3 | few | TGTGCCAGCAGCTTAAGTCAGGGCATTGGCTACACCTTC | CASSLSQGIGYTF
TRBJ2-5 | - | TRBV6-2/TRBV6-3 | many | TGTGCCAGCAGTTACTCGTGGGAGACCCAGTACTTC | CASSYSWETQYF
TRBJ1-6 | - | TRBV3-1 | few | TGTGCCAGCAGCCTTAGAGGAGGTCGTTCCTATAATTCACCCCTCCACTTT | CASSLRGGRSYNSPLHF
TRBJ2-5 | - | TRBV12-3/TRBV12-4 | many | TGTGCCAGCGGAGCTGCCGGGGGGCCCCAGTACTTC | CASGAAGGPQYF
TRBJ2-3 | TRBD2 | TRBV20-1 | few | TGCAGTGCCCCCGCTAGCGGGGGGGGGACAGATACGCAGTATTTT | CSAPASGGGTDTQYF
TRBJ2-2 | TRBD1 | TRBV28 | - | TGTGCCAGCAGGTTTAACAGGGGCCCCGGGGAGCTGTTTTTT | CASRFNRGPGELFF
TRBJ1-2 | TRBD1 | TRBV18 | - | TGTGCCAGCTCATCGGGACAGGGAAAGCGTGGCTACACCTTC | CASSSGQGKRGYTF
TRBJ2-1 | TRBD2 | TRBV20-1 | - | TGCAGTGCTATAGGAGCTAGCGGGAGGCAGAACAATGAGCAGTTCTTC | CSAIGASGRQNNEQFF
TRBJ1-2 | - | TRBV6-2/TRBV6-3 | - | TGTGCCACCCGGACAGAACTTAACTATGGCTACACCTTC | CATRTELNYGYTF
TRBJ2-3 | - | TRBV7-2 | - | TGTGCCAGCAGCTTCTGGGTGAGCACAGATACGCAGTATTTT | CASSFWVSTDTQYF
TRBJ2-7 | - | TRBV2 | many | TGTGCCAGCAGCAAAGGACAGCCCTACGAGCAGTACTTC | CASSKGQPYEQYF
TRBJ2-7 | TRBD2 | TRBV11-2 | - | TGTGCCAGCTTCGGGAGGCCCACCTACGAGCAGTACTTC | CASFGRPTYEQYF
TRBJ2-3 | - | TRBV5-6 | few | TGTGCCAGCAGCTCGGAGGAGGGAGTCCCAGATACGCAGTATTTT | CASSSEEGVPDTQYF
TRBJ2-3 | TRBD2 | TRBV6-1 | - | TGTGCCAGCAGTGGCGGGACTAGCGGGGGACCTAGCACAGATACGCAGTATTTT | CASSGGTSGGPSTDTQYF
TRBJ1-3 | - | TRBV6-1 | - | TGTGCCAGCAGTTCCACCGCCGGACGAGGAAACACCATATATTTT | CASSSTAGRGNTIYF